A selection of T cell receptor beta chains follows, all from one sample in a study of shared clonotypes between healthy human individuals. Assay used: immunoSEQ multiplex PCR; TCRdb lists only in-frame clones, some missing. The sample contains hundreds of thousands of clones, about 91% of which appear only once. Sequenced: naive CD8+ T cells sorted from blood. The receptors stem from a man aged 25-40 years in good health. Each CDR3 is given with its conserved first and last residue. D genes are given only for firm matches.

TRBV2	TRBD1	TRBJ2-3	TGTGCCAGCGTGACCGGGACAGGGGTCACAGATACGCAGTATTTT	CASVTGTGVTDTQYF
TRBV7-6	TRBD1	TRBJ2-7	TGTGCCAGCCGAGCCGACAGGGGGCCCGAGCAGTACTTC	CASRADRGPEQYF
TRBV7-9	-	TRBJ2-1	TGTGCCACCCTGGGGGGTTCCTACAATGAGCAGTTCTTC	CATLGGSYNEQFF
TRBV7-8	-	TRBJ2-7	TGTGCCAGCAGCGGGCCCCCGGACACCTACGAGCAGTACTTC	CASSGPPDTYEQYF
TRBV28	TRBD1	TRBJ2-7	TGTGCCAGCAGTTTCAATGGTCCAGGGGGCTTATACGAGCAGTACTTC	CASSFNGPGGLYEQYF
TRBV29-1	TRBD1	TRBJ2-7	TGCAGCGTTGAATACAGGGGGAGGGAGCAGTACTTC	CSVEYRGREQYF
TRBV9	TRBD1	TRBJ2-2	TGTGCCAGCAGCGTAGCCCCTCGGGACAGGGTCACCGGGGAGCTGTTTTTT	CASSVAPRDRVTGELFF
TRBV19	-	TRBJ1-1	TGTGCCAGTAGTAGGGCCATGACAGGTTACACTGAAGCTTTCTTT	CASSRAMTGYTEAFF
TRBV30	-	TRBJ1-3	TGTGCCTGGAGCGTAGAATTTGACGTTGGAAACACCATATATTTT	CAWSVEFDVGNTIYF
TRBV18	TRBD2	TRBJ2-1	TGTGCCAGCTCACCACTGATGACTAGCGGGGTATACAATGAGCAGTTCTTC	CASSPLMTSGVYNEQFF
TRBV2	-	TRBJ2-5	TGTGCCAGCAGTGACAGGGTTGAGACCCAGTACTTC	CASSDRVETQYF
TRBV28	-	TRBJ2-3	TGTGCCAGCAGTCTCCCGTGGCGGGTCGATAGCACAGATACGCAGTATTTT	CASSLPWRVDSTDTQYF